These 14 T cell receptor beta chains were all obtained from the same sample, sequenced in a study of identifying expanded T cells in peripheral blood. Sequenced by immunoSEQ multiplex PCR; TCRdb stores in-frame clones only, minus some. The sample consists of about 78,000 clones, about four fifths of them appearing once. Sequenced: blood. These receptors all stem from a person aged 18 to 70 in good health.

The V gene is TRBV10-3, the J gene TRBJ2-5; D might be TRBD2 (6 bases). CDR1 ENHRY and CDR2 SYGVKD come from the germline V gene. The CDR3 consists of 14 residues. V lost 3 bases, J lost 3 bases, and 11 bases lay in between. The CDR3 DNA sequence: TGTGCCATCAGTGATCCGGGACTCGAAGAGACCCAGTACTTC. Protein product: CAISDPGLEETQYF.

The J gene is TRBJ1-1, the V gene TRBV19, with 7 bases matching TRBD1. The V segment lost 5 bases and the J segment 6 bases; nucleotides outside the gene matches: 3. This CDR3 has 12 amino acids. Germline V gene lookup returns CDR1 LNHDA and CDR2 SQIVND (reference sequence). This CDR3 is CASSADRAEAFF. The CDR3 DNA reads TGTGCCAGTAGTGCCGACAGGGCTGAAGCTTTCTTT. The full variable domain, with the rest looked up from reference TRBV19 and TRBJ1-1, is DGGITQSPKYLFRKEGQNVTLSCEQNLNHDAMYWYRQDPGQGLRLIYYSQIVNDFQKGDIAEGYSVSREKKESFPLTVTSAQKNPTAFYLCASSADRAEAFFGQGTRLTVV.

V is TRBV11-2 and J is TRBJ2-7, with 8 bases fitting TRBD2. Trimming cost V 5 bases and J 2 bases; bases outside gene matches: 8. Germline assignment: CDR1 SGHAT and CDR2 FQNNGV. The CDR3 spans 15 residues. The CDR3 bases are TGTGCCAGCAGCCCCGGGGGGGCGTCAGCCTACGAGCAGTACTTC. Translation: CASSPGGASAYEQYF.

V and J are TRBV25-1 and TRBJ2-5; D gene ambiguous. CDR1 and CDR2 (germline): MGHDK, SYGVNS. The CDR3 sequence is 12 residues long. V was shortened by 3 bases and J by 4 bases, with 6 bases between the two germline ends. In DNA, the CDR3 is TGTGCCAGCAGTGAGCCCAGAGAGACCCAGTACTTC. Amino acid sequence: CASSEPRETQYF.

V gene TRBV18 combines with J gene TRBJ2-1; D is uncertain. Germline CDR1 reads KGHSH; CDR2 reads LQKENI. V gave up 3 bases and J gave up 1 base, with 4 bases separating them. This CDR3 is 13 amino acids long. The DNA of the CDR3 is TGTGCCAGCTCACCTCCTTCCTACAATGAGCAGTTCTTC. Its protein is CASSPPSYNEQFF.

V is TRBV7-9 and J is TRBJ2-3; weak D call: TRBD2 (6 bases). The length of the CDR3 is 16 residues. The V end was cut by 1 base, the J end by 2 bases, with 13 bases between. Germline V gene data show CDR1 as SEHNR and CDR2 as FQNEAQ (reference sequence). This CDR3 reads CASSLVGGTNTDTQYF. The DNA for the CDR3 is TGTGCCAGCAGCTTAGTCGGAGGGACCAACACAGATACGCAGTATTTT.

The CDR3 DNA sequence: TGTGCCAGTAGCCCGGGACTAGCGACAGCAGCAGATACGCAGTATTTT. This codes for CASSPGLATAADTQYF. The chain links TRBV19 to TRBJ2-3; 10 bases fit TRBD2. The CDR3 totals 16 residues. In germline, CDR1 is LNHDA, CDR2 SQIVND (reference sequence). V shed 6 bases, J shed 4 bases, and the junction held 10 bases outside the gene matches.

This clone was seen a single time. The chain has TRBV9 and TRBJ1-4; 11 bases align to TRBD1. The germline gives CDR1 SGDLS, CDR2 YYNGEE. Trimming took 4 bases from V and 7 from J; bases not matched to a gene: 6. The CDR3 totals 15 residues. The CDR3 sequence is CASSTRTGGSEKLFF. The CDR3 DNA is TGTGCCAGCAGCACCCGGACAGGGGGCAGTGAAAAACTGTTTTTT.

The V call is TRBV28, the J call TRBJ2-1; D remains ambiguous. Germline V gene data show CDR1 as MDHEN and CDR2 as SYDVKM. The CDR3 contains 15 residues. V was shortened by 2 bases and J by 0 bases, with 8 bases between the two germline ends. CDR3 nucleotides: TGTGCCAGCAGTTTACAGGAGAGCTCCTACAATGAGCAGTTCTTC. Protein sequence: CASSLQESSYNEQFF. Filled out from reference TRBV28 and TRBJ2-1, the complete variable domain reads DVKVTQSSRYLVKRTGEKVFLECVQDMDHENMFWYRQDPGLGLRLIYFSYDVKMKEKGDIPEGYSVSREKKERFSLILESASTNQTSMYLCASSLQESSYNEQFFGPGTRLTVL.

This chain joins TRBV5-6 and TRBJ1-1; D is ambiguous. Germline-derived CDR1 and CDR2 are SGHDT and YYEEEE. The length of the CDR3 is 14 residues. Between the trimmed V and J ends, which lost 4 bases and 4 bases, there was a span of 14 bases. The CDR3 region has the DNA TGTGCCAGCAGCGGTACCTGGGGTGGCACTGAAGCTTTCTTT. Amino acids: CASSGTWGGTEAFF.

The chain couples TRBV4-2 to TRBJ2-1; tentatively, D is TRBD1 or TRBD2 (5 bases each). CDR3 length equals 14 residues. Germline V gene lookup returns CDR1 LGHNA and CDR2 YNFKEQ. Trimming pared 0 bases from V and 9 bases from J, leaving 12 bases between. Here the CDR3 reads CASSQDGGPFEQFF. CDR3 sequence (DNA): TGTGCCAGCAGCCAAGATGGGGGACCCTTTGAGCAGTTCTTC.

V usage is TRBV7-3 and J usage is TRBJ1-2, with a possible D match to TRBD1 (5 bases). The CDR3 is made up of 14 amino acids. V dropped 0 bases and J dropped 4 bases, with 9 bases sitting between them. Germline CDR1 is SGHTA and CDR2 is FQGTGA. CDR3 amino acids: CASSLTGAGYGYTF. The CDR3 DNA reads TGTGCCAGCAGCTTAACTGGGGCGGGCTATGGCTACACCTTC.

The chain employs TRBV7-9 and TRBJ2-3; D perhaps matches TRBD2 (5 bases). Germline CDR1 reads SEHNR; CDR2 reads FQNEAQ (reference sequence). CDR3 length equals 13 residues. The V gene lost 5 bases and the J gene lost 6 bases, with 12 bases spanning the gap. DNA for the CDR3: TGTGCCAGCAGCCCTCGAGGGCCTGATACGCAGTATTTT. Translating gives CASSPRGPDTQYF. The whole variable domain, filled in from reference TRBV7-9 and TRBJ2-3, reads DTGVSQNPRHKITKRGQNVTFRCDPISEHNRLYWYRQTLGQGPEFLTYFQNEAQLEKSRLLSDRFSAERPKGSFSTLEIQRTEQGDSAMYLCASSPRGPDTQYFGPGTRLTVL.

Written as DNA, the CDR3 is TGCAGCGCGTCGGGACAGACGAACACCGGGGAGCTGTTTTTT. Translating it yields CSASGQTNTGELFF. V gene TRBV29-1 combines with J gene TRBJ2-2; 7 positions agree with TRBD1. The ends lost 7 bases at V and 0 bases at J; junction bases unmatched: 5. The germline CDR1 and CDR2 sequences are SQVTM and ANQGSEA. This CDR3 has 14 residues.